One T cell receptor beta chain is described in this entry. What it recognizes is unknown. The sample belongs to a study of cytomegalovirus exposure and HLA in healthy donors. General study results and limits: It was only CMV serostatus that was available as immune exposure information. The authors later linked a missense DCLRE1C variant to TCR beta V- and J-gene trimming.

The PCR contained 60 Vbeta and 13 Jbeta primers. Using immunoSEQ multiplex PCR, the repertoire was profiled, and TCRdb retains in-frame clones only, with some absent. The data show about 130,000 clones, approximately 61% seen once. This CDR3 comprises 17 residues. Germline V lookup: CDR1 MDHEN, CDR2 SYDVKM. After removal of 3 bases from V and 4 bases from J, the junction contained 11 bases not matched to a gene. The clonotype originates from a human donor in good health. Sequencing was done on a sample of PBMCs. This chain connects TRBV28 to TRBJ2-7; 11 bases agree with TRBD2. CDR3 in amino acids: CASSLLILAGGPYEQYF. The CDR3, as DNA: TGTGCCAGCAGTTTGCTCATTCTAGCGGGAGGTCCTTACGAGCAGTACTTC.